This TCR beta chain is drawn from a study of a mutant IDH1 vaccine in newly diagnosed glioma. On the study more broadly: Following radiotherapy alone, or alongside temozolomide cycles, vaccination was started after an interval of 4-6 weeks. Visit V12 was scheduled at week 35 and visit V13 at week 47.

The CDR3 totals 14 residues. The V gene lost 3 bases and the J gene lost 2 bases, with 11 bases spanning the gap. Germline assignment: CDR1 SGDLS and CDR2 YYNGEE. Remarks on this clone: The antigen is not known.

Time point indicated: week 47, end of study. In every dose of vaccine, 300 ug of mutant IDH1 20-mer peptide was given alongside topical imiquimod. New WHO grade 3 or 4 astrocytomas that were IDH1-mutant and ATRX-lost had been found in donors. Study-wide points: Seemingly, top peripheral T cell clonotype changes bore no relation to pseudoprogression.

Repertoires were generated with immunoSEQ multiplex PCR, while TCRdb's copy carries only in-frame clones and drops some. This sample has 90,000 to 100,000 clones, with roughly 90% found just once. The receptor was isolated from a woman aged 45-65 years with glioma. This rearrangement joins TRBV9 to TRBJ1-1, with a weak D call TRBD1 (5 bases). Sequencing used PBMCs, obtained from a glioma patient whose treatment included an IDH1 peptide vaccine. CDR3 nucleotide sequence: TGTGCCAGCAGCGCTGGGGGGATAAACACTGAAGCTTTCTTT. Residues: CASSAGGINTEAFF.